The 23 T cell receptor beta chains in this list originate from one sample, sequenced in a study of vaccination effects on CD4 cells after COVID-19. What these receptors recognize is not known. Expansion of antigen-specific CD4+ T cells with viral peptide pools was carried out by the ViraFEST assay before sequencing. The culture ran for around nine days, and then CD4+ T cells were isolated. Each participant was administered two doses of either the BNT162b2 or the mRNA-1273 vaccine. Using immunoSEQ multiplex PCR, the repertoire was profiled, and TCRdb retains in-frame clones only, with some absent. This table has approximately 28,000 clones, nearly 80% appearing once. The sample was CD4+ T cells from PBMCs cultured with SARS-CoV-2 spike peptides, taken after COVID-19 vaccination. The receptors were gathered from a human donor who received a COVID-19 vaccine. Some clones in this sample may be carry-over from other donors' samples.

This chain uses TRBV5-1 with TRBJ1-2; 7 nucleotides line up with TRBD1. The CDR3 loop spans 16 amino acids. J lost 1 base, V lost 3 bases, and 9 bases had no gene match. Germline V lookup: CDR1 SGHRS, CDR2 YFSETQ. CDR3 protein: CASSWGDSSFNYGYTF. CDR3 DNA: TGCGCCAGCAGCTGGGGGGACAGCTCTTTTAACTATGGCTACACCTTC.

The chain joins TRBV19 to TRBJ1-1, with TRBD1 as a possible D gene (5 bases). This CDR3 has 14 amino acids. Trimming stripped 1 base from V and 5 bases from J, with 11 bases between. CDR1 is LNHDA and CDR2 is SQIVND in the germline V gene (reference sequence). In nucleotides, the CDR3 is TGTGCCAGTAGTATAGTCGGGGGGGGGACTGAAGCTTTCTTT. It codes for CASSIVGGGTEAFF.

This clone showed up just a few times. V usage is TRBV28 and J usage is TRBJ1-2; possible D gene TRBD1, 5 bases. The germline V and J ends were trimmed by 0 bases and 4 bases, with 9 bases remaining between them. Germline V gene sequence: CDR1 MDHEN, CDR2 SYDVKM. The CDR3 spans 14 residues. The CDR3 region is CASSLWGQSYGYTF. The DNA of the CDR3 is TGTGCCAGCAGTTTATGGGGGCAGAGCTATGGCTACACCTTC.

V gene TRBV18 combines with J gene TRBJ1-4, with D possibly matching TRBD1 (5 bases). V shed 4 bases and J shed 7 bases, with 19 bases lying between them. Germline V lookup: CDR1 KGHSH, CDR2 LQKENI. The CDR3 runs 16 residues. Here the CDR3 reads CASSQILPGLGEKLFF. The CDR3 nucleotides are TGTGCCAGCTCACAAATCCTCCCAGGGTTAGGTGAAAAACTGTTTTTT. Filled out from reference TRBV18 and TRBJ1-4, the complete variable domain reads NAGVMQNPRHLVRRRGQEARLRCSPMKGHSHVYWYRQLPEEGLKFMVYLQKENIIDESGMPKERFSAEFPKEGPSILRIQQVVRGDSAAYFCASSQILPGLGEKLFFGSGTQLSVL.

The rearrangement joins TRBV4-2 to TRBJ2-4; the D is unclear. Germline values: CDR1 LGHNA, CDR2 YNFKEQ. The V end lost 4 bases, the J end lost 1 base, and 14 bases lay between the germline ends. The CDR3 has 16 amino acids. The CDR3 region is CASSRTPSEAKNIQYF. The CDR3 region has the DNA TGTGCCAGCAGCCGCACACCATCCGAGGCCAAAAACATTCAGTACTTC.

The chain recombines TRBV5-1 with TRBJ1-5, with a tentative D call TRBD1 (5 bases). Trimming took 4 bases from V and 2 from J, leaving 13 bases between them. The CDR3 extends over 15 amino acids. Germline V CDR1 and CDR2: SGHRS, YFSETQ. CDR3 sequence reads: CASSETEGGNQPQHF. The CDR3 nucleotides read TGCGCCAGCAGCGAGACAGAGGGAGGCAATCAGCCCCAGCATTTT.

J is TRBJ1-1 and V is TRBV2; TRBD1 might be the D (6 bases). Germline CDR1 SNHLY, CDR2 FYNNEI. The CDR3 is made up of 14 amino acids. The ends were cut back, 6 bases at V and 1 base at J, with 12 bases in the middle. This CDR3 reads CASRRRGTNTEAFF. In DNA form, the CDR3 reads TGTGCCAGCAGGAGGAGGGGGACGAACACTGAAGCTTTCTTT.

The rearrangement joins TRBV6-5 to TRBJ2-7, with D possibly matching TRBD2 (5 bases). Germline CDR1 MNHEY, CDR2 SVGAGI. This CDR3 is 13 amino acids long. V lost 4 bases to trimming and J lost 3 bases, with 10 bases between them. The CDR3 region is CASSWARGYEQYV. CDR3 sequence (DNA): TGTGCCAGCAGTTGGGCCCGGGGCTACGAGCAGTACGTC.

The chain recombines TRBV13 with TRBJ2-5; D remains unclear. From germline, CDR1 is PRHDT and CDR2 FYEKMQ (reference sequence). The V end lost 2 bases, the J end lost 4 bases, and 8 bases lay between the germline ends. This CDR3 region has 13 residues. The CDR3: CASSLPSRETQYF. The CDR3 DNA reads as TGTGCCAGCAGCTTACCTTCTAGAGAGACCCAGTACTTC.

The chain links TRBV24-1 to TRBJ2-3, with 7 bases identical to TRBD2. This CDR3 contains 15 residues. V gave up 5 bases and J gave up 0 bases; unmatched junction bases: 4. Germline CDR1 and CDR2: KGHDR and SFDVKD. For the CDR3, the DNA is TGTGCCACCAGTGGCGGGGGTATTAGCACAGATACGCAGTATTTT. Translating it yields CATSGGGISTDTQYF.

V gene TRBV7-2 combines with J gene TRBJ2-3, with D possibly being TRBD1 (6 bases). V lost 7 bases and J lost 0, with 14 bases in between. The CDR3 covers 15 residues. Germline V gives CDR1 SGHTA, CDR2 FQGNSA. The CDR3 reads CASTWTATSTDTQYF. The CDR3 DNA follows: TGTGCCAGCACATGGACAGCAACTAGCACAGATACGCAGTATTTT.

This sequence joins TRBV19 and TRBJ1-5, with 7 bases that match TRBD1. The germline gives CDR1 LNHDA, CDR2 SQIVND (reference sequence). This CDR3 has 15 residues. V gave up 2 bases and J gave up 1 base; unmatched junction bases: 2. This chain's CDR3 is CASSITQGSNQPQHF. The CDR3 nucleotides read TGTGCCAGTAGTATAACACAGGGGAGCAATCAGCCCCAGCATTTT.

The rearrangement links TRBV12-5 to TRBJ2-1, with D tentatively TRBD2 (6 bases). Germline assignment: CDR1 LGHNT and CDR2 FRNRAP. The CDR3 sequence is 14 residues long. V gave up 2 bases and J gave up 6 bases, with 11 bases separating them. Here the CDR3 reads CASGLSGTGNEQFF. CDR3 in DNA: TGTGCTAGTGGTTTGTCAGGGACTGGCAATGAGCAGTTCTTC.

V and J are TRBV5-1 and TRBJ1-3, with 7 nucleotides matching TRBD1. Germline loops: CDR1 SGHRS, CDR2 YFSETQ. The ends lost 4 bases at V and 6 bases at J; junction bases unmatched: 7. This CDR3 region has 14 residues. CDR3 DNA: TGCGCCAGCAGCCAAACCACAGGGGCAAACACCATATATTTT. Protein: CASSQTTGANTIYF.

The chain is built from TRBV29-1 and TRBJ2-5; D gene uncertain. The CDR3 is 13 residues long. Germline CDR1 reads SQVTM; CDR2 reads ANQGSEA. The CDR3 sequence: CSLRISARETQYF. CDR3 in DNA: TGCAGTCTAAGAATCAGTGCTCGGGAGACCCAGTACTTC.

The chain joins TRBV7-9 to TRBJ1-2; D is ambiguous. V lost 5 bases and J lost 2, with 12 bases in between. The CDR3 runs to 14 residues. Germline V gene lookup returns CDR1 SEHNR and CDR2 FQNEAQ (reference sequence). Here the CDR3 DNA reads TGTGCCAGCAGCGCGAGGGCGGTAAACTATGGCTACACCTTC. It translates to CASSARAVNYGYTF.

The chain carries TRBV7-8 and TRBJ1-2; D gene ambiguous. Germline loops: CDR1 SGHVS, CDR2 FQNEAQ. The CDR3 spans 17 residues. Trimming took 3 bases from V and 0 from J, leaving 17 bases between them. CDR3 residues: CASSFNNRLTTNYGYTF. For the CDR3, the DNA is TGTGCCAGCAGCTTCAATAACCGACTGACTACTAACTATGGCTACACCTTC.

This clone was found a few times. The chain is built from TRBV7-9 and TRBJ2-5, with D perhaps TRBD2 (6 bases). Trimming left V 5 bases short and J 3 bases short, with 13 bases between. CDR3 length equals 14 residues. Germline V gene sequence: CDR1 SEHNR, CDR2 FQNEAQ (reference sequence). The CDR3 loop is CASSPEGGKETQYF. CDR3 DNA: TGTGCCAGCAGCCCGGAGGGCGGGAAAGAGACCCAGTACTTC.

The CDR3 sequence: CASSLGGQNYNEQFF. The CDR3 coding sequence is TGTGCCAGCAGCTTGGGCGGGCAGAACTACAATGAGCAGTTCTTC. This chain connects TRBV11-2 to TRBJ2-1; weak D call: TRBD2 (5 bases). CDR1 is SGHAT and CDR2 is FQNNGV in the germline V gene. V was pared by 3 bases and J by 3 bases, with 12 bases between. This CDR3 region has 15 residues. The full variable domain, its missing parts supplied by reference TRBV11-2 and TRBJ2-1, is EAGVAQSPRYKIIEKRQSVAFWCNPISGHATLYWYQQILGQGPKLLIQFQNNGVVDDSQLPKDRFSAERLKGVDSTLKIQPAKLEDSAVYLCASSLGGQNYNEQFFGPGTRLTVL.

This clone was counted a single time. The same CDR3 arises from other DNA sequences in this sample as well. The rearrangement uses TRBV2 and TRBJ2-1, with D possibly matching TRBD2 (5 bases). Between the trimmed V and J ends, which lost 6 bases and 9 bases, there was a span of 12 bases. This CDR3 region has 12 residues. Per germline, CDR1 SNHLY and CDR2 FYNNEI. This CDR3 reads CASRELGFEQFF. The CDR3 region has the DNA TGTGCCAGCAGGGAACTAGGTTTTGAGCAGTTCTTC. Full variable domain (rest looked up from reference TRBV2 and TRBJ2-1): EPEVTQTPSHQVTQMGQEVILRCVPISNHLYFYWYRQILGQKVEFLVSFYNNEISEKSEIFDDQFSVERPDGSNFTLKIRSTKLEDSAMYFCASRELGFEQFFGPGTRLTVL.

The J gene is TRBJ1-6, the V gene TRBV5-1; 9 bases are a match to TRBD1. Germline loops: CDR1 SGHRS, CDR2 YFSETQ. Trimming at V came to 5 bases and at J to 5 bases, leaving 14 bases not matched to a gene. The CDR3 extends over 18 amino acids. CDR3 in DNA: TGCGCCAGCAGAGACACTAAGGGACAGGGTTGGAATAATTCACCCCTCCACTTT. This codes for CASRDTKGQGWNNSPLHF.

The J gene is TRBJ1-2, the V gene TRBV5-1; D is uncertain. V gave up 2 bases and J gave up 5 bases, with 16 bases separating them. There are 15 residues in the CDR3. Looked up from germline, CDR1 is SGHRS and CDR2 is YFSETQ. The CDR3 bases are TGCGCCAGCAGCTTATTACAGTCGAACCCATATGGCTACACCTTC. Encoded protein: CASSLLQSNPYGYTF.

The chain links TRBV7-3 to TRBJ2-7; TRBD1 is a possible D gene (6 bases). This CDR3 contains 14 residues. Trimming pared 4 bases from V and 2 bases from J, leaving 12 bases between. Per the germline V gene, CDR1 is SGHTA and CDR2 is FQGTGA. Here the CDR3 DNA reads TGTGCCAGCAGCTGGGGGACATTCCCCTACGAGCAGTACGTC. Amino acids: CASSWGTFPYEQYV.